Described below is a single T cell receptor (beta chain) sequence and its context. Antigen specificity is unknown. Different DNA sequences within this sample yield the same CDR3. Between the trimmed V and J ends, which lost 1 base and 1 base, there was a span of 7 bases. Germline V gives CDR1 LNHDA, CDR2 SQIVND (reference sequence). The CDR3 has 14 amino acids. The data were taken from a study of shared clonotypes between healthy human individuals. Profiled with immunoSEQ multiplex PCR; TCRdb holds only in-frame clones, not every one. The sample has about 2.4 million clones; roughly nine tenths are singletons. Whole-study results and caveats: Against clonotypes common to all four donors, non-shared ones had lower generation probabilities.

The receptor was derived from a man aged 18 to 29 in good health. The chain has TRBV19 and TRBJ2-5; a weak D match, TRBD1 (6 bases). Sequences were obtained from naive CD4+ T cells sorted from blood. Regarding subset: CD45RA+ positively selected. CDR3 in amino acids: CASSIGTAQETQYF. CDR3 DNA sequence: TGTGCCAGTAGTATAGGGACAGCCCAAGAGACCCAGTACTTC.